This record looks at one T cell receptor beta chain sequence and its context. As processed by the authors: Amplification from reference gene primers served as the basis for estimated nucleated cell counts. Sequencing was performed with immunoSEQ multiplex PCR; in TCRdb, only in-frame clones are kept and a portion is missing. V and J calls and clone size are those listed in that table; D and trimming were worked out from the DNA. Among about 150,000 clones listed, roughly 82% were seen once. The data originate from a study of blood T cell repertoires in COVID-19. Study at large: Samples of COVID-19 (acute and convalescent) were obtained from the United States, Italy and Spain.

Sequenced: peripheral blood. This clonotype originated in a man in his 70s with acute or convalescent COVID-19.

CDR3 in amino acids: CASSLRRERAETQYF. Here the CDR3 DNA reads TGTGCCAGTAGTCTAAGACGGGAAAGGGCAGAGACCCAGTACTTC. The chain couples TRBV19 to TRBJ2-5; D is perhaps TRBD2 (5 bases). Trimming left V 5 bases short and J 4 bases short, with 17 bases between. CDR3 length: 15 amino acids. Germline CDR1 LNHDA, CDR2 SQIVND (reference sequence).